This T cell receptor beta chain derives from a study of T cell responses to AZD1222 COVID-19 vaccine (dated by TCRdb to the early 2020s). General notes on the study: AZD1222 recipients whose second dose came at about 4 weeks and those whose second dose came at about 12 weeks were combined into one group, since spike-specific TCR depth and breadth did not differ between the two schedules. Trial participants were enrolled by age into 18-55, 56-69 and 70-plus year subgroups, with about 150, 28 and 57 TCR-sequenced participants respectively. TCR sequencing covered roughly 230 trial participants: 200 to 220 given two doses of AZD1222 and 26 given two doses of MenACWY control vaccine. Paper-wide results and their limitations: Reportedly, close to half of the unique spike-specific TCRs recognized epitopes lying outside the regions that are mutated in the B.1.351 and B.1.1.7 variants. Because no day 14 peak-response samples were available, the repertoires could be characterized only after the peak T cell response. In the small 56-69-year group, the increase in depth fell short of significance, most likely because of low power. Participants were mostly white British, with more females than males. The authors suggested clonal diversity may have been underestimated. Conclusions about previously exposed vaccinees are limited, since just five or six AZD1222 recipients were seropositive for SARS-CoV-2 at baseline. The whole spike protein was spanned by vaccine-associated CD4 TCRs, and dominant responses were seen in regions 160-218 and 743-854. A significant rise in spike-specific TCR breadth and depth was observed after two AZD1222 doses relative to day 0 and relative to MenACWY recipients.

The CDR3 regions of human TCRbeta chains were analyzed by immunosequencing. The original methods were these. Repertoire TCRs were matched against a reference library of SARS-CoV-2-specific TCRs generated with the MIRA antigen-specificity platform. Breadth was defined as the fraction of unique TCRs that were SARS-CoV-2-associated. Depth was defined as the fraction of total T cells that were SARS-CoV-2-associated. Using the MIRA data, each spike-specific TCR was mapped to the spike region that the TCR reacts to and placed in a CD4 or CD8 class. Log10-transformed breadth and depth values were compared by one-way ANOVA with Sidak's multiple comparisons tests. Imported from immuneACCESS, the table was reduced by TCRdb to in-frame sequences with V and J called. These copies leave out some clones; in studies compared against another copy, an unresolved V gene accounts for under half, and the cause of the remainder is not known. V and J calls and clone size are copied from that table; D and trimming were computed from the DNA. This sample has roughly 76,000 clones in its table, and roughly 90% of those were observed once. The leading ten clones occupy roughly 10% of the sample.

The time point label corresponds to: baseline before first vaccination. Vaccinee samples were obtained from the UK trials COV001 and COV002, which included a single-blind randomized controlled phase 2/3 trial of AZD1222 (ChAdOx1 nCoV-19) in healthy adults. For TCRbeta chain sequencing, PBMC samples from trial participants were taken at day 0 and at day 28 after the second dose. The CDR3 measures 18 amino acids from cysteine to phenylalanine. Kept here is only the CDR3 DNA, which spans 54 bases and is read in frame from base 1. The germline V gene (reference sequence) sets CDR1 to MNHNY and CDR2 to SVGAGI. V is trimmed back by 5 bases and J by 0 bases, and the junction contains 13 bases that no gene match accounts for. About this clone itself: Its antigen remains undetermined. Base-call qualities are not available, and no considerably larger clone is one nucleotide away.

This receptor was identified in an adult in good health. The sample consisted of peripheral blood, taken on day 0 of AZD1222 vaccination. The sequence joins TRBV6-6 to TRBJ2-1; TRBD2 fits 7 bases in the junction. The CDR3 sequence is CASSHNGEAGISYNEQFF. The bases are TGTGCCAGCAGTCACAACGGGGAAGCGGGGATCTCCTACAATGAGCAGTTCTTC.